A single sample is the source of the 28 T cell receptor beta chains below, sequenced in a study of T cell responses to AZD1222 COVID-19 vaccine. The data were produced by immunoSEQ multiplex PCR, yet TCRdb's version contains in-frame clones alone and is incomplete. Of 50,000 to 75,000 clones in the sample, roughly three quarters are singletons; the top ten hold about an eighth. The source was peripheral blood, collected on day 0 of AZD1222 vaccination. The receptors shown here come from an adult in good health.

V usage is TRBV5-1 and J usage is TRBJ1-3, with D unresolved. Trimming took 0 bases from V and 0 from J, leaving 7 bases between them. Germline V lookup: CDR1 SGHRS, CDR2 YFSETQ. This CDR3 region has 15 residues. The CDR3 DNA follows: TGCGCCAGCAGCTTGGATACAGCCTCTGGAAACACCATATATTTT. This codes for CASSLDTASGNTIYF.

V and J are TRBV6-5 and TRBJ2-3; TRBD2 agrees at 10 bases. The CDR3 runs to 15 residues. CDR1 is MNHEY and CDR2 is SVGAGI in the germline V gene. V trimming: 4 bases; J trimming: 2 bases; junction bases outside the gene matches: 3. The CDR3 region has the DNA TGTGCCAGCAGTTGGACTAGCGGATACACAGATACGCAGTATTTT. Protein sequence: CASSWTSGYTDTQYF.

The DNA for the CDR3 is TGTGCCAGCAGCCAAGGGCTAGCGGGGGCTCTGGGGGCAGATACGCAGTATTTT. It yields the protein CASSQGLAGALGADTQYF. V and J are TRBV4-2 and TRBJ2-3; TRBD2 matches 10 bases. Germline assignment: CDR1 LGHNA and CDR2 YNFKEQ. V was pared by 1 base and J by 4 bases, with 11 bases of the junction left unmatched. The CDR3 runs 18 residues.

The chain combines TRBV28 with TRBJ1-3, with a possible D match to TRBD1 (6 bases). This CDR3 has 10 residues. V lost 9 bases to trimming and J lost 8 bases, with 8 bases between them. Germline loops: CDR1 MDHEN, CDR2 SYDVKM. The CDR3 reads CARKGDTIYF. In DNA form, the CDR3 reads TGTGCCAGGAAGGGGGACACCATATATTTT.

This clone was seen more than once but under ten times. This chain joins TRBV6-5 and TRBJ1-1; D is uncertain. The V end lost 4 bases, the J end lost 1 base, and 13 bases lay between the germline ends. The CDR3 loop spans 15 amino acids. The germline V gene has CDR1 MNHEY and CDR2 SVGAGI. CDR3 bases: TGTGCCAGCAGTTCTCAGGTGATGAGGAACACTGAAGCTTTCTTT. Its translation: CASSSQVMRNTEAFF.

The V gene is TRBV7-2, the J gene TRBJ1-1, with D perhaps TRBD1 (5 bases). The CDR3 has 14 residues. Looked up from germline, CDR1 is SGHTA and CDR2 is FQGNSA. Trimming cost V 7 bases and J 6 bases, with 18 bases left between them. CDR3 loop: CASTWGGLKAEAFF. CDR3 DNA sequence: TGTGCCAGCACCTGGGGCGGGTTAAAAGCTGAAGCTTTCTTT.

The chain combines TRBV5-4 with TRBJ2-2; either TRBD1 or TRBD2 may supply D (5 bases each). The germline V gene has CDR1 SGHNT and CDR2 YYREEE (reference sequence). This CDR3 comprises 17 residues. V lost 4 bases and J 0 bases, leaving 16 bases between the germline ends. Here the CDR3 reads CASSPDRDAANTGELFF. The CDR3 DNA is TGTGCCAGCAGCCCGGACCGGGACGCCGCGAACACCGGGGAGCTGTTTTTT.

The gene calls are TRBV27 and TRBJ1-4, with D tentatively TRBD1 (5 bases). Per the germline V gene, CDR1 is MNHEY and CDR2 is SMNVEV (reference sequence). CDR3 size: 16 residues. The germline V and J ends were trimmed by 5 bases and 6 bases, with 19 bases remaining between them. CDR3 sequence (DNA): TGTGCCAGCAGTCCCACCCTAGGGGTGGGGGATGAAAAACTGTTTTTT. Translating gives CASSPTLGVGDEKLFF.

In regard to this clone: At one of its ends the junction is not consistent with the germline gene, which may arise from a read error. V gene TRBV12-3 or TRBV12-4 combines with J gene TRBJ1-2, with D hard to call. The CDR3 extends over 12 amino acids. CDR3 sequence reads: CASSLVSQTPSF. Here the CDR3 DNA reads TGTGCCAGCAGTTTAGTCTCTCAAACCCCTTCCTTC.

V gene TRBV2 combines with J gene TRBJ1-2; perhaps TRBD1 as D (5 bases). Looked up from germline, CDR1 is SNHLY and CDR2 is FYNNEI. Deletions cut 9 bases from V and 6 bases from J, with 11 bases between. This CDR3 spans 11 amino acids. The CDR3 reads CARGDADGYTF. The CDR3 DNA sequence: TGTGCCAGGGGGGATGCGGATGGCTACACCTTC.

The chain recombines TRBV6-2 or TRBV6-3 with TRBJ2-7, with 10 bases that match TRBD2. Looked up from germline, CDR1 is MNHEY and CDR2 is SVGEGT. The V segment lost 3 bases and the J segment 4 bases; nucleotides outside the gene matches: 12. This CDR3 spans 17 amino acids. Here the CDR3 DNA reads TGTGCCAGCAGTTATCCGAGCGGGGGGGCCCGATTGTACGAGCAGTACTTC. It is translated as CASSYPSGGARLYEQYF.

The chain is built from TRBV6-2 or TRBV6-3 and TRBJ1-5, with TRBD1 matching over 7 bases. The germline V gene encodes CDR1 MNHEY and CDR2 SVGEGT. Trimming at V came to 2 bases and at J to 4 bases, leaving 5 bases not matched to a gene. The CDR3 contains 15 residues. CDR3 DNA: TGTGCCAGCAGTTACAGGGGGCAAACGAATCAGCCCCAGCATTTT. Amino acid sequence: CASSYRGQTNQPQHF.

The V gene is TRBV19, the J gene TRBJ2-5, with D possibly being TRBD2 (5 bases). The V end was cut by 5 bases, the J end by 2 bases, with 12 bases between. Germline V lookup: CDR1 LNHDA, CDR2 SQIVND (reference sequence). This CDR3 comprises 14 residues. The CDR3 is CASSSPGEQETQYF. The DNA of the CDR3 is TGTGCCAGTAGTTCCCCCGGGGAACAAGAGACCCAGTACTTC.

This chain connects TRBV19 to TRBJ1-5; weak D call: TRBD1 (5 bases). In germline, CDR1 is LNHDA, CDR2 SQIVND (reference sequence). The germline V and J ends were trimmed by 3 bases and 3 bases, with 12 bases remaining between them. The CDR3 contains 15 residues. The CDR3 loop is CASSMETVFNQPQHF. CDR3 bases: TGTGCCAGTAGTATGGAGACAGTCTTCAATCAGCCCCAGCATTTT. Complete variable domain (other parts from reference TRBV19 and TRBJ1-5): DGGITQSPKYLFRKEGQNVTLSCEQNLNHDAMYWYRQDPGQGLRLIYYSQIVNDFQKGDIAEGYSVSREKKESFPLTVTSAQKNPTAFYLCASSMETVFNQPQHFGDGTRLSIL.

The chain links TRBV6-2 or TRBV6-3 to TRBJ2-7; weak D call: TRBD1 (6 bases). With 3 bases removed from V and 2 bases from J, the gap between germline ends came to 8 bases. The length of the CDR3 is 13 residues. Germline CDR1 and CDR2: MNHEY and SVGEGT. The CDR3: CASSYSGAYEQYF. For the CDR3, the DNA is TGTGCCAGCAGTTATTCAGGGGCCTACGAGCAGTACTTC.

This sequence joins TRBV5-1 and TRBJ1-3; perhaps TRBD1 as D (6 bases). This CDR3 has 15 amino acids. Germline CDR1 SGHRS, CDR2 YFSETQ. Trimming removed 4 bases from V and 4 bases from J, with 15 bases in between. The CDR3 nucleotides read TGCGCCAGCAGCCCCAGTACAGGGCTCGGAAACACCATATATTTT. Translation: CASSPSTGLGNTIYF. Drawing the rest from reference TRBV5-1 and TRBJ1-3, the complete variable domain is KAGVTQTPRYLIKTRGQQVTLSCSPISGHRSVSWYQQTPGQGLQFLFEYFSETQRNKGNFPGRFSGRQFSNSRSEMNVSTLELGDSALYLCASSPSTGLGNTIYFGEGSWLTVV.

This chain connects TRBV7-9 to TRBJ1-6; no reliable D call. The CDR3 covers 17 residues. Trimming left V 5 bases short and J 0 bases short, with 14 bases between. Germline-derived CDR1 and CDR2 are SEHNR and FQNEAQ (reference sequence). This CDR3 is CASSRVGSSSYNSPLHF. The CDR3 DNA sequence: TGTGCCAGCAGCCGGGTAGGCAGTAGCTCCTATAATTCACCCCTCCACTTT.

This clone was seen only once. The chain has TRBV11-2 and TRBJ2-3, with D hard to call. The CDR3 sequence is 12 residues long. Trimming pared 7 bases from V and 0 bases from J, leaving 5 bases between. Germline V lookup: CDR1 SGHAT, CDR2 FQNNGV. The CDR3 coding sequence is TGTGCCAGCACCCCTAGCACAGATACGCAGTATTTT. Translating it yields CASTPSTDTQYF.

V gene TRBV12-3 or TRBV12-4 combines with J gene TRBJ1-5; a weak D match, TRBD1 (6 bases). This CDR3 comprises 13 residues. The V and J ends lost 8 bases and 2 bases respectively, with 10 bases between them. CDR3: CASRDKGNQPQHF. CDR3 sequence (DNA): TGTGCCAGCCGGGACAAAGGCAATCAGCCCCAGCATTTT.

CDR3 bases: TGTGCCATCAGTGATGGACAAGACTCTGGAAACACCATATATTTT. Translation: CAISDGQDSGNTIYF. J is TRBJ1-3 and V is TRBV10-3; maybe TRBD1 (5 bases). Trimming removed 3 bases at V and 0 bases at J, with 9 bases between. Germline V gives CDR1 ENHRY, CDR2 SYGVKD. This CDR3 spans 15 amino acids.

This clone was counted only a few times. This chain uses TRBV5-1 with TRBJ1-2; D may be TRBD1 (5 bases). V was trimmed by 0 bases and J by 4 bases, leaving 13 bases between them. The V gene's germline CDR1 is SGHRS and CDR2 YFSETQ. This CDR3 region has 15 residues. In DNA form, the CDR3 reads TGCGCCAGCAGCTTGGCATCAGGGAGCCTCTATGGCTACACCTTC. Protein product: CASSLASGSLYGYTF.

The V gene is TRBV28, the J gene TRBJ1-1; D is unresolved. V gave up 6 bases and J gave up 6 bases, with 17 bases separating them. The length of the CDR3 is 14 residues. Germline CDR1 MDHEN, CDR2 SYDVKM. As DNA, the CDR3 is TGTGCCAGCAGCGCCGAGGGAGGGTGGGCTGAAGCTTTCTTT. Translated, it gives CASSAEGGWAEAFF.

This clone was counted a few times. The chain is built from TRBV5-8 and TRBJ2-3, with D possibly matching TRBD2 (6 bases). This CDR3 is built from 17 residues. V gave up 0 bases and J gave up 3 bases, with 17 bases separating them. The germline gives CDR1 SGHTS, CDR2 YDEGEE. The CDR3, as DNA: TGTGCCAGCAGCTTGGGTACAGGACTACTGGGGACAGATACGCAGTATTTT. Amino acids: CASSLGTGLLGTDTQYF.

The J gene is TRBJ2-1, the V gene TRBV27; 7 bases line up with TRBD1. CDR1 is MNHEY, CDR2 SMNVEV, per germline (reference sequence). The V gene end was trimmed by 5 bases and the J gene end by 14 bases; junction bases not matched to a gene: 15. The CDR3 sequence is 14 residues long. The CDR3 bases are TGTGCCAGCAGTCCCCCTAACAGGGGCCCTGGGGAGTTCTTC. This translates into CASSPPNRGPGEFF.

This rearrangement joins TRBV19 to TRBJ1-4; 9 bases are a match to TRBD1. CDR1 and CDR2 from the germline V gene are LNHDA and SQIVND (reference sequence). This CDR3 has 15 residues. V dropped 4 bases and J dropped 5; count of bases not matched to a gene: 5. This chain's CDR3 is CASSTGTGKNEKLFF. DNA of the CDR3: TGTGCCAGTAGTACAGGGACAGGGAAAAATGAAAAACTGTTTTTT.

The chain joins TRBV19 to TRBJ1-5, with D possibly being TRBD1 (5 bases). Trimming stripped 8 bases from V and 1 base from J, with 9 bases between. This CDR3 has 13 amino acids. Germline V gene lookup returns CDR1 LNHDA and CDR2 SQIVND (reference sequence). This CDR3 is CASREGSNQPQHF. The CDR3 DNA is TGTGCCAGTCGGGAGGGGAGCAATCAGCCCCAGCATTTT.

The V gene is TRBV10-3, the J gene TRBJ1-1; D perhaps matches TRBD1 (5 bases). The CDR3 loop spans 13 amino acids. Per the germline V gene, CDR1 is ENHRY and CDR2 is SYGVKD. V was trimmed by 2 bases and J by 10 bases, leaving 14 bases between them. The CDR3 is CAISERRGHGAFF. The CDR3 DNA is TGTGCCATCAGTGAGCGGAGGGGTCACGGAGCTTTCTTT.

This chain connects TRBV15 to TRBJ1-5, with D perhaps TRBD1 (6 bases). Germline-derived CDR1 and CDR2 are LNHNV and YYDKDF (reference sequence). V was trimmed by 3 bases and J by 3 bases, leaving 9 bases between them. CDR3 length equals 14 residues. Here the CDR3 reads CATSSDRSNQPQHF. CDR3 in DNA: TGTGCCACCAGCAGCGACAGGTCCAATCAGCCCCAGCATTTT. Full variable domain (missing parts from reference TRBV15 and TRBJ1-5): DAMVIQNPRYQVTQFGKPVTLSCSQTLNHNVMYWYQQKSSQAPKLLFHYYDKDFNNEADTPDNFQSRRPNTSFCFLDIRSPGLGDTAMYLCATSSDRSNQPQHFGDGTRLSIL.